The 32 T cell receptor beta chains below were found in one sample sequenced in a study of shared clonotypes between healthy human individuals. The protocol was immunoSEQ multiplex PCR, while the TCRdb copy is restricted to in-frame clones and leaves out a portion. Among around 510,000 clones listed, about 96% were seen once. The specimen sequenced was naive CD4+ T cells sorted from blood. Indicated subset: CD45RA+ positively selected. These receptors came from a woman younger than 45 in good health.

On this clone itself: Distinct nucleotide sequences in the sample also encode this CDR3. The chain carries TRBV5-1 and TRBJ1-1; 8 bases line up with TRBD1. V was clipped by 4 bases and J by 0 bases; unmatched bases: 2. Germline CDR1 and CDR2: SGHRS and YFSETQ. This CDR3 contains 14 residues. The CDR3 sequence is CASSVDRVNTEAFF. CDR3 DNA: TGCGCCAGCAGCGTGGACAGGGTGAACACTGAAGCTTTCTTT.

The table lists this clone with a few counts. The chain has TRBV2 and TRBJ1-5; D is uncertain. The CDR3 is 15 amino acids. Germline-derived CDR1 and CDR2 are SNHLY and FYNNEI. Deletions cut 6 bases from V and 2 bases from J, with 14 bases between. In DNA form, the CDR3 reads TGTGCCAGCAGAGGTTTGGAGCTTGGCAATCAGCCCCAGCATTTT. Amino acid sequence: CASRGLELGNQPQHF.

This chain uses TRBV10-3 with TRBJ2-5; TRBD1 aligns across 8 bases. Germline loops: CDR1 ENHRY, CDR2 SYGVKD. V lost 8 bases to trimming and J lost 4 bases; unmatched junction nucleotides: 9. The length of the CDR3 is 14 residues. The CDR3 region has the DNA TGTGCCATCGGCACAGGGGGTGGGTTAGAGACCCAGTACTTC. Its protein is CAIGTGGGLETQYF.

The chain combines TRBV19 with TRBJ1-3, with D hard to call. V lost 4 bases and J lost 4, with 8 bases in between. CDR3 length: 13 residues. Germline CDR1 reads LNHDA; CDR2 reads SQIVND (reference sequence). The CDR3 DNA reads as TGTGCCAGTAGTACCTCGGGAGGAAACACCATATATTTT. Its translation is CASSTSGGNTIYF. Using reference TRBV19 and TRBJ1-3 for the parts outside the CDR3, the full variable domain is DGGITQSPKYLFRKEGQNVTLSCEQNLNHDAMYWYRQDPGQGLRLIYYSQIVNDFQKGDIAEGYSVSREKKESFPLTVTSAQKNPTAFYLCASSTSGGNTIYFGEGSWLTVV.

The sample holds one count of this clone. The chain links TRBV6-1 to TRBJ2-1; perhaps TRBD2 as D (6 bases). This CDR3 region has 13 residues. The germline gives CDR1 MNHNS, CDR2 SASEGT. V lost 8 bases, J lost 2 bases, and 10 bases lay in between. The chain's CDR3 is CASGLAPYNEQFF. The CDR3 coding sequence is TGTGCCAGCGGGCTAGCGCCCTACAATGAGCAGTTCTTC.

The J gene is TRBJ2-1, the V gene TRBV28, with 11 bases aligning to TRBD2. The CDR3 contains 18 residues. With 5 bases clipped from V and 7 bases from J, the junction kept 16 bases outside the gene matches. Germline CDR1 is MDHEN and CDR2 is SYDVKM. CDR3: CASSPTLAGGPEDNEQFF. Written as DNA, the CDR3 is TGTGCCAGCAGTCCCACATTAGCGGGAGGGCCAGAGGATAATGAGCAGTTCTTC.

This clone appeared a single time. This sequence joins TRBV9 and TRBJ2-5; D unresolved. Germline assignment: CDR1 SGDLS and CDR2 YYNGEE. This CDR3 has 16 amino acids. V lost 0 bases to trimming and J lost 1 base, with 13 bases between them. CDR3 sequence: CASSVEGTSPQETQYF. CDR3 DNA sequence: TGTGCCAGCAGCGTAGAAGGTACCTCTCCCCAAGAGACCCAGTACTTC.

The CDR3 sequence: CASSSMGLAGGSEQFF. In DNA form, the CDR3 reads TGTGCCAGCAGCTCCATGGGACTAGCGGGAGGGAGTGAGCAGTTCTTC. This chain links TRBV7-3 with TRBJ2-1; 16 bases align to TRBD2. This CDR3 contains 16 residues. The V and J ends lost 4 bases and 9 bases, in that order; junction bases with no gene match: 6. CDR1 and CDR2 from the germline V gene are SGHTA and FQGTGA.

V is TRBV5-6 and J is TRBJ2-1; 12 nucleotides align to TRBD2. The CDR3 is made up of 15 amino acids. The germline V gene has CDR1 SGHDT and CDR2 YYEEEE. V dropped 3 bases and J dropped 7; count of bases not matched to a gene: 5. The CDR3 bases are TGTGCCAGCAGCTCCCTAGCGGGAGGGCCTAATGAGCAGTTCTTC. The encoded protein is CASSSLAGGPNEQFF.

The DNA for the CDR3 is TGTGCCAGCAGACCGGGACAGGGTACCCACGAGCAGTACTTC. Encoded protein: CASRPGQGTHEQYF. The genes are TRBV6-1 and TRBJ2-7, with 9 bases fitting TRBD1. Germline CDR1 MNHNS, CDR2 SASEGT. This CDR3 is 14 amino acids long. V gave up 6 bases and J gave up 5 bases; unmatched junction bases: 8.

The chain combines TRBV28 with TRBJ1-5; maybe TRBD1 (6 bases). The CDR3 totals 15 residues. V was shortened by 4 bases and J by 3 bases, with 13 bases between the two germline ends. Germline-derived CDR1 and CDR2 are MDHEN and SYDVKM. CDR3 amino acids: CASSYTGSNNQPQHF. As DNA, the CDR3 is TGTGCCAGCAGTTACACAGGGAGTAACAATCAGCCCCAGCATTTT. Full variable domain (remainder filled in from reference TRBV28 and TRBJ1-5): DVKVTQSSRYLVKRTGEKVFLECVQDMDHENMFWYRQDPGLGLRLIYFSYDVKMKEKGDIPEGYSVSREKKERFSLILESASTNQTSMYLCASSYTGSNNQPQHFGDGTRLSIL.

This chain links TRBV27 with TRBJ1-1; D not certain. This CDR3 region has 15 residues. With 4 bases removed from V and 1 base from J, the gap between germline ends came to 13 bases. Germline V gene lookup returns CDR1 MNHEY and CDR2 SMNVEV (reference sequence). The CDR3 region is CASSYDPAGNTEAFF. CDR3 sequence (DNA): TGTGCCAGCAGTTACGACCCGGCTGGGAACACTGAAGCTTTCTTT.

The genes are TRBV14 and TRBJ2-3, with a tentative D call TRBD1 (6 bases). The V gene's germline CDR1 is SGHDN and CDR2 FVKESK. The CDR3 length is 16 residues. Trimming stripped 3 bases from V and 0 bases from J, with 13 bases between. This CDR3 reads CASSQRRQASTDTQYF. The CDR3 DNA reads TGTGCCAGCAGCCAGAGAAGACAGGCTAGCACAGATACGCAGTATTTT.

The sample holds one count of this clone. The chain has TRBV27 and TRBJ2-7, with 13 positions matching TRBD2. With V trimmed by 7 bases and J by 0 bases, 9 bases remained unmatched. The CDR3 totals 17 residues. The germline CDR1 and CDR2 sequences are MNHEY and SMNVEV (reference sequence). This CDR3 reads CASKPGLAGFSSYEQYF. The CDR3 region has the DNA TGTGCCAGCAAACCGGGACTAGCGGGGTTTAGCTCCTACGAGCAGTACTTC.

The chain recombines TRBV6-5 with TRBJ1-4, with D unclear. From germline, CDR1 is MNHEY and CDR2 SVGAGI. This CDR3 contains 15 residues. V was clipped by 2 bases and J by 1 base, with 8 bases between them. The CDR3 DNA reads TGTGCCAGCAGTTACGTGCCAGAAACTAATGAAAAACTGTTTTTT. Translating gives CASSYVPETNEKLFF.

The chain is built from TRBV7-9 and TRBJ2-6; D perhaps matches TRBD2 (7 bases). Between the trimmed V and J ends, which lost 2 bases and 2 bases, there was a span of 10 bases. Germline V lookup: CDR1 SEHNR, CDR2 FQNEAQ (reference sequence). The length of the CDR3 is 16 residues. In DNA, the CDR3 is TGTGCCAGCAGCTTAACGGGGGGCGCTGGGGCCAACGTCCTGACTTTC. Translated, it gives CASSLTGGAGANVLTF.

This chain connects TRBV5-1 to TRBJ1-1; D may be TRBD1 (5 bases). This CDR3 contains 13 residues. V was trimmed by 4 bases and J by 0 bases, leaving 7 bases between them. Germline-derived CDR1 and CDR2 are SGHRS and YFSETQ. The CDR3 DNA reads TGCGCCAGCAGCGACAGCCTGAACACTGAAGCTTTCTTT. It codes for CASSDSLNTEAFF.

The chain links TRBV4-1 to TRBJ2-7, with 7 bases identical to TRBD2. Germline V lookup: CDR1 MGHRA, CDR2 YSYEKL. V lost 0 bases, J lost 2 bases, and 4 bases stayed unmatched. The CDR3 has 15 residues. The CDR3 nucleotides read TGCGCCAGCAGCCAAGAGGCTAGCGGCCCCTACGAGCAGTACTTC. It codes for CASSQEASGPYEQYF.

The chain couples TRBV7-8 to TRBJ2-1, with TRBD2 identical over 12 bases. The germline CDR1 and CDR2 sequences are SGHVS and FQNEAQ. J was trimmed by 5 bases and V by 1 base; bases with no gene match: 9. The CDR3 is 18 amino acids. The CDR3 loop reads CASSLVDIGLAGNNEQFF. The CDR3 coding sequence is TGTGCCAGCAGCTTAGTAGATATCGGACTAGCGGGGAACAATGAGCAGTTCTTC.

The chain is built from TRBV28 and TRBJ1-1, with a possible D match to TRBD1 (5 bases). There are 13 residues in the CDR3. Trimming took off 11 bases at V and 1 base at J, with 14 bases between the two ends. The V gene's germline CDR1 is MDHEN and CDR2 SYDVKM. CDR3 nucleotides: TGTGCCGACAGACCTAGAGGGAACACTGAAGCTTTCTTT. This codes for CADRPRGNTEAFF.

The chain couples TRBV6-5 to TRBJ1-2, with 7 bases lining up with TRBD1. This CDR3 has 15 amino acids. Unmatched junction bases numbered 14, after V lost 6 bases and J lost 7 bases. Germline V lookup: CDR1 MNHEY, CDR2 SVGAGI. CDR3 residues: CASRTLADRAGGYTF. DNA for the CDR3: TGTGCCAGCAGGACCTTAGCAGACAGGGCAGGTGGCTACACCTTC.

To note about this clone: Other DNA sequences from this sample encode an identical CDR3 as well. The V gene is TRBV11-2, the J gene TRBJ2-7; 7 bases are a match to TRBD1. The CDR3 has 14 amino acids. In germline, CDR1 is SGHAT, CDR2 FQNNGV. Germline trimming cut 4 bases from V and 2 bases from J; bases unmatched to any gene: 5. The CDR3 loop reads CASSSRTGAYEQYF. For the CDR3, the DNA is TGTGCCAGCAGCTCCCGGACAGGAGCCTACGAGCAGTACTTC.

The chain uses TRBV2 and TRBJ2-7; D is uncertain. Germline V gene data show CDR1 as SNHLY and CDR2 as FYNNEI. The CDR3 runs 15 residues. V was cut by 4 bases and J by 0 bases, with 13 bases left in between. CDR3 sequence reads: CASSAAQVASYEQYF. The CDR3 DNA reads as TGTGCCAGCAGTGCTGCCCAGGTGGCCTCCTACGAGCAGTACTTC.

This clone was seen once. The V gene is TRBV6-1, the J gene TRBJ2-1; 9 nucleotides align to TRBD1. Losses at the gene ends were 5 bases for V and 8 bases for J; bases not matched to a gene: 7. Germline V gene data show CDR1 as MNHNS and CDR2 as SASEGT. The CDR3 is 14 residues long. CDR3 region: CASSSGTGSDEQFF. As DNA, the CDR3 is TGTGCCAGCAGTTCCGGGACAGGGTCAGATGAGCAGTTCTTC.

The rearrangement joins TRBV11-2 to TRBJ2-1; perhaps TRBD1 as D (5 bases). Per the germline V gene, CDR1 is SGHAT and CDR2 is FQNNGV. V lost 1 base and J lost 8, with 15 bases in between. This CDR3 spans 15 amino acids. The CDR3 coding sequence is TGTGCCAGCAGCTTAGCTTCGCAGGGTGTCGATGAGCAGTTCTTC. This sequence encodes CASSLASQGVDEQFF.

CDR3 in DNA: TGTGCCAGCAGTGCCTTGATAGACAATGAGCAGTTCTTC. This sequence encodes CASSALIDNEQFF. The chain is built from TRBV6-1 and TRBJ2-1; D unclear. The CDR3 has 13 amino acids. Germline V gives CDR1 MNHNS, CDR2 SASEGT. Trimming shortened V by 4 bases and J by 5 bases, and 9 bases separated the two germline ends.

V is TRBV6-6 and J is TRBJ2-2, with 7 bases aligning to TRBD2. V lost 6 bases and J lost 0; bases outside the gene matches: 4. CDR1 is MNHNY and CDR2 is SVGAGI in the germline V gene (reference sequence). This CDR3 is 15 amino acids long. The CDR3 here is CASRVAGSNTGELFF. The CDR3 DNA is TGTGCCAGCAGAGTAGCGGGTTCGAACACCGGGGAGCTGTTTTTT.

This chain connects TRBV6-5 to TRBJ2-7; D is perhaps TRBD2 (6 bases). CDR1 and CDR2 (germline): MNHEY, SVGAGI. Trimming shortened V by 1 base and J by 5 bases, and 15 bases separated the two germline ends. This CDR3 is 15 amino acids long. CDR3 region: CASSYWGEASNEQYF. CDR3 nucleotide sequence: TGTGCCAGCAGTTACTGGGGGGAGGCTTCGAACGAGCAGTACTTC.

The V and J genes are TRBV27 and TRBJ1-2, with 9 nucleotides matching TRBD1. There are 14 residues in the CDR3. The junction had 7 bases not matched to a gene; V was cut back by 7 bases and J by 4 bases. CDR1 MNHEY and CDR2 SMNVEV come from the germline V gene (reference sequence). CDR3 amino acids: CASKRQGVAYGYTF. DNA of the CDR3: TGTGCCAGCAAACGACAGGGGGTGGCCTATGGCTACACCTTC.

The rearrangement links TRBV5-1 to TRBJ2-7; D is uncertain. Germline V gives CDR1 SGHRS, CDR2 YFSETQ. This CDR3 has 15 residues. Deletions cut 4 bases from V and 3 bases from J, with 17 bases between. The CDR3 here is CASSRTDGPLYEQYF. The CDR3 DNA is TGCGCCAGCAGCCGGACCGACGGACCCCTCTACGAGCAGTACTTC.

V gene TRBV27 combines with J gene TRBJ2-7; D not resolved. Trimming shortened V by 2 bases and J by 2 bases, and 7 bases separated the two germline ends. Germline loops: CDR1 MNHEY, CDR2 SMNVEV (reference sequence). CDR3 length: 13 residues. CDR3 sequence: CASSLGPAYEQYF. CDR3 in DNA: TGTGCCAGCAGTTTAGGCCCCGCCTACGAGCAGTACTTC.

This chain joins TRBV28 and TRBJ1-5; TRBD1 might be the D (5 bases). Looked up from germline, CDR1 is MDHEN and CDR2 is SYDVKM. V lost 8 bases and J lost 5, with 10 bases in between. The CDR3 covers 12 residues. CDR3 DNA: TGTGCCAGCGAAAGAGGGGATCAGCCCCAGCATTTT. This sequence encodes CASERGDQPQHF.